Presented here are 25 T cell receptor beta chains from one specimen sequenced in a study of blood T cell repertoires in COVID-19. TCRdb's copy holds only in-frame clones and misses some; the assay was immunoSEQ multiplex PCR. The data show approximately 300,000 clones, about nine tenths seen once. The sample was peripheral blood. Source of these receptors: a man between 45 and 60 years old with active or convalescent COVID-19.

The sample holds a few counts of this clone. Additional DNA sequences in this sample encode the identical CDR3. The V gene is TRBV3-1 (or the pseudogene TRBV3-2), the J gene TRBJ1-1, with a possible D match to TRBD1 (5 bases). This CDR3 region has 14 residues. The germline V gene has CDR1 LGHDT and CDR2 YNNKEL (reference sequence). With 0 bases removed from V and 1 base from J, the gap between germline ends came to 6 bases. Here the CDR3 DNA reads TGTGCCAGCAGCCAAGACGGGGGGAACACTGAAGCTTTCTTT. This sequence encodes CASSQDGGNTEAFF.

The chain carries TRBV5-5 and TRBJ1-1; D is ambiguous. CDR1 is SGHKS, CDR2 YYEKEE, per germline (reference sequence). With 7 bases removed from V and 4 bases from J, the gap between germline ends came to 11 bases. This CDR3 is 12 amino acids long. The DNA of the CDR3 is TGTGCCAGCGGTCCCGGGGTCACTGAAGCTTTCTTT. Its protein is CASGPGVTEAFF.

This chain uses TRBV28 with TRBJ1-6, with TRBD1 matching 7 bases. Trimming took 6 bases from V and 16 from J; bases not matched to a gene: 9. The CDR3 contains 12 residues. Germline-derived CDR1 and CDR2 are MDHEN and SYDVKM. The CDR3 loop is CASRTRDSPLHF. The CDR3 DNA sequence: TGTGCCAGCAGAACTAGGGACAGCCCTCTCCACTTT. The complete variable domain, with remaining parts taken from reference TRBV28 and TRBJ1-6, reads DVKVTQSSRYLVKRTGEKVFLECVQDMDHENMFWYRQDPGLGLRLIYFSYDVKMKEKGDIPEGYSVSREKKERFSLILESASTNQTSMYLCASRTRDSPLHFGNGTRLTVT.

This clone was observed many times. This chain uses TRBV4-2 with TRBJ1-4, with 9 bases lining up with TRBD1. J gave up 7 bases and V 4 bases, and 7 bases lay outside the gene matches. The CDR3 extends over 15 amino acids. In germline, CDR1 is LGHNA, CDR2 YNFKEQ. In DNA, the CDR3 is TGTGCCAGCAGCCCAAATCACAGGGGGCCTGAAAAACTGTTTTTT. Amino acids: CASSPNHRGPEKLFF.

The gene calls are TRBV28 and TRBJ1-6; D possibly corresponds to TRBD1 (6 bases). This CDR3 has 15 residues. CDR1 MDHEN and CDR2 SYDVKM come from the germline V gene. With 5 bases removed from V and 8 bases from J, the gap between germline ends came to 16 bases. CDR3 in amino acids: CASSASGAGDSPLHF. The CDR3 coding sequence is TGTGCCAGCAGTGCCTCAGGGGCGGGCGATTCACCCCTCCACTTT. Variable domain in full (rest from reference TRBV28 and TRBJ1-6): DVKVTQSSRYLVKRTGEKVFLECVQDMDHENMFWYRQDPGLGLRLIYFSYDVKMKEKGDIPEGYSVSREKKERFSLILESASTNQTSMYLCASSASGAGDSPLHFGNGTRLTVT.

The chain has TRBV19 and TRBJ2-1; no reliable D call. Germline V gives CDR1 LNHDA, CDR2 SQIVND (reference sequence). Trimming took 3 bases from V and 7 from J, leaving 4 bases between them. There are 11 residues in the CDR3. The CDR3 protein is CASSMRNEQFF. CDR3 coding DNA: TGTGCCAGTAGTATGCGAAATGAGCAGTTCTTC.

The CDR3 sequence is CASSNRDYADTQYF. The CDR3 DNA is TGTGCCAGCAGCAACCGGGACTACGCAGATACGCAGTATTTT. The chain links TRBV7-9 to TRBJ2-3; 7 bases map to TRBD2. CDR3 length: 14 residues. Germline V lookup: CDR1 SEHNR, CDR2 FQNEAQ (reference sequence). V trimming: 5 bases; J trimming: 4 bases; junction bases outside the gene matches: 6.

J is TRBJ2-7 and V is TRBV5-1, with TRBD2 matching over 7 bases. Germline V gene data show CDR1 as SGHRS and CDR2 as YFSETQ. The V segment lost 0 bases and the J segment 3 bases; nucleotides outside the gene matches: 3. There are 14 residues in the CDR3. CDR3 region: CASSLDREVYEQYF. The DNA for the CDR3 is TGCGCCAGCAGCTTGGACCGGGAGGTCTACGAGCAGTACTTC.

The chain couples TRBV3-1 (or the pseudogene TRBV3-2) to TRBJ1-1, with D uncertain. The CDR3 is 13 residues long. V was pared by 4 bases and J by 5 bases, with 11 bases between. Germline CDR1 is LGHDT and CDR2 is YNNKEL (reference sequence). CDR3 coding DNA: TGTGCCAGCAGCCGCTTTGGGGAGACTGAAGCTTTCTTT. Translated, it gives CASSRFGETEAFF.

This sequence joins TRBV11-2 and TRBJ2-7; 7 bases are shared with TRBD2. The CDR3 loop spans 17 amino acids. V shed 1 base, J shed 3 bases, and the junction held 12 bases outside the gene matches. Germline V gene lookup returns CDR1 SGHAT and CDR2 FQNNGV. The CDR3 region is CASSLAGGGVVFYEQYF. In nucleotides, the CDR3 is TGTGCCAGCAGCTTAGCGGGAGGCGGGGTTGTATTCTACGAGCAGTACTTC.

The CDR3 DNA follows: TGTGCCAGCTCACCACGTCGGGGGAGGAGGGAAAAACTGTTTTTT. It specifies CASSPRRGRREKLFF. This chain uses TRBV18 with TRBJ1-4; possibly TRBD1 for D (5 bases). CDR1 and CDR2 (germline): KGHSH, LQKENI. This CDR3 region has 15 residues. Trimming removed 1 base at V and 8 bases at J, with 14 bases between.

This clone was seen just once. The CDR3 loop reads CASSSGTRNTEAFF. CDR3 coding DNA: TGTGCCAGCAGTTCCGGGACACGGAACACTGAAGCTTTCTTT. V is TRBV6-5 and J is TRBJ1-1, with D tentatively TRBD1 (6 bases). This CDR3 is 14 amino acids long. Germline CDR1 is MNHEY and CDR2 is SVGAGI. Trimming removed 4 bases at V and 1 base at J, with 10 bases between.

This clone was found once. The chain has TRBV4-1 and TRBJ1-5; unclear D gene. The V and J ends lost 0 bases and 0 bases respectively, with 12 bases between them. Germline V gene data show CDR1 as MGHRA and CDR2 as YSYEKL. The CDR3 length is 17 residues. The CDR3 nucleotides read TGCGCCAGCAGCCAAGATTCGGGATATAATAGCAATCAGCCCCAGCATTTT. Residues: CASSQDSGYNSNQPQHF.

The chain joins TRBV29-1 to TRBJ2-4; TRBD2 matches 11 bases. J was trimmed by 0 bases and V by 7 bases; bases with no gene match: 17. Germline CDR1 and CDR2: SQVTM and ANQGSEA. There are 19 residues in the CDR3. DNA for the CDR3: TGCAGCGCCCTACTAGCGGGAGTTTTCTCTTTCCTAGCCAAAAACATTCAGTACTTC. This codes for CSALLAGVFSFLAKNIQYF.

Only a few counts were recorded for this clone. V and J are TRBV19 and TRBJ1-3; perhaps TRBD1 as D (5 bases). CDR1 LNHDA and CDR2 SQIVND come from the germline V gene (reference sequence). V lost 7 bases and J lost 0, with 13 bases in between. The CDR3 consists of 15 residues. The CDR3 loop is CASKLRDLSGNTIYF. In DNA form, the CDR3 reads TGTGCCAGTAAGTTGCGGGACCTCTCTGGAAACACCATATATTTT.

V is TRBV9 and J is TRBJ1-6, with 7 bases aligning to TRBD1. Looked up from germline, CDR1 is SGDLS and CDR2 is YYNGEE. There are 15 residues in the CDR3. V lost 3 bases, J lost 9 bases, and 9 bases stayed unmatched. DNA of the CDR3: TGTGCCAGCAGCGCCGGGACAGACTGGGGTTCACCCCTCCACTTT. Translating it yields CASSAGTDWGSPLHF.

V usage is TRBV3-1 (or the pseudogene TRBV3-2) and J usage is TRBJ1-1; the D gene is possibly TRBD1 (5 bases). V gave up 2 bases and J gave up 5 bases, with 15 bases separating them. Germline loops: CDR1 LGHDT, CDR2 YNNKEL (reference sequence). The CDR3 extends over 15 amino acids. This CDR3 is CASSQLPGDGTEAFF. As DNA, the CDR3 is TGTGCCAGCAGCCAACTACCGGGGGATGGGACTGAAGCTTTCTTT.

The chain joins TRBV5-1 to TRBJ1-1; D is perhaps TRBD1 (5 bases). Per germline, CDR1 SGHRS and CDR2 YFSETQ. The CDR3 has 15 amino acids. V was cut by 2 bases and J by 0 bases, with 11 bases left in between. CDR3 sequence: CASSFDSYMNTEAFF. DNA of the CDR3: TGCGCCAGCAGCTTCGACAGTTACATGAACACTGAAGCTTTCTTT.

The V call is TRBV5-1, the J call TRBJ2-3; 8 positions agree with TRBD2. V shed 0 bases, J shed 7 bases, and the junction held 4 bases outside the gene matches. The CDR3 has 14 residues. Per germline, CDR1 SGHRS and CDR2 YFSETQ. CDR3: CASSLGLAQNTQYF. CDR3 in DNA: TGCGCCAGCAGCTTGGGACTAGCGCAAAATACGCAGTATTTT.

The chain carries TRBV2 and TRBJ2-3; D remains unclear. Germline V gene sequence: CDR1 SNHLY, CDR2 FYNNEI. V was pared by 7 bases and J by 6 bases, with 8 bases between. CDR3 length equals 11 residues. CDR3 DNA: TGTGCCAGCACCATGTCCGATACGCAGTATTTT. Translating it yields CASTMSDTQYF.

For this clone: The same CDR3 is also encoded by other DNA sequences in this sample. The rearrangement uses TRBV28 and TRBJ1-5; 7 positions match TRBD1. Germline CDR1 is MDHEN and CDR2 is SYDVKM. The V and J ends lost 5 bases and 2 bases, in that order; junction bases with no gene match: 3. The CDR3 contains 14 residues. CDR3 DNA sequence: TGTGCCAGCAGTCGTACAGGGGGCAATCAGCCCCAGCATTTT. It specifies CASSRTGGNQPQHF.

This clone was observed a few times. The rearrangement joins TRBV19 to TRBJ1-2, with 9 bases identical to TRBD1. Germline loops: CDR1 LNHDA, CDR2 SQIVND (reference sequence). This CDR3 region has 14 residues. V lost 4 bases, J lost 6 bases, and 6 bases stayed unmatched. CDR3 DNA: TGTGCCAGTAGTAACCGGGACAGGGATCATGGCTACACCTTC. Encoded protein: CASSNRDRDHGYTF.

The CDR3 region is CASSRQGYGYTF. The CDR3, as DNA: TGTGCCAGCAGCCGCCAGGGCTATGGCTACACCTTC. This sequence joins TRBV7-2 and TRBJ1-2, with D maybe TRBD1 (5 bases). The CDR3 is made up of 12 amino acids. Germline values: CDR1 SGHTA, CDR2 FQGNSA. V was clipped by 5 bases and J by 4 bases, with 8 bases between them.

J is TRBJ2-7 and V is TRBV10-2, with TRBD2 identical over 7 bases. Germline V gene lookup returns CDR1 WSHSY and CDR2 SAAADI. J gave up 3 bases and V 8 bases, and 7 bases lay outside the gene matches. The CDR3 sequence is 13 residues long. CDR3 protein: CASEGSSGYEQYF. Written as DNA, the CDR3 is TGCGCCAGCGAAGGGTCTAGCGGCTACGAGCAGTACTTC.

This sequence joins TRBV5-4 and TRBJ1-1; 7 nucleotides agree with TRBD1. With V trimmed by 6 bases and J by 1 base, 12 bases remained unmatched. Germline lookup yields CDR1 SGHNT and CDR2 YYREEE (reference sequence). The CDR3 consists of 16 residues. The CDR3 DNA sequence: TGTGCCAGCATACCTACTCCCGGGACAGCGAACACTGAAGCTTTCTTT. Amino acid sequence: CASIPTPGTANTEAFF.